This TCR beta chain was obtained from a study of blood T cell repertoires in COVID-19. The CDR3 spans 14 residues. The junction had 7 bases not matched to a gene; V was cut back by 1 base and J by 8 bases. The germline CDR1 and CDR2 sequences are SGHDN and FVKESK. Clones were read by immunoSEQ multiplex PCR, and TCRdb kept only the in-frame ones, dropping some. The table includes some 150,000 clones, roughly 85% detected once. Sample: peripheral blood. This receptor was identified in a woman aged 60-75 years with COVID-19, enrolled during active disease. This chain uses TRBV14 with TRBJ1-2, with 7 positions matching TRBD1. As DNA, the CDR3 is TGTGCCAGCAGCCAAGCCTTGGGACAGTACGGCTACACCTTC. This codes for CASSQALGQYGYTF.